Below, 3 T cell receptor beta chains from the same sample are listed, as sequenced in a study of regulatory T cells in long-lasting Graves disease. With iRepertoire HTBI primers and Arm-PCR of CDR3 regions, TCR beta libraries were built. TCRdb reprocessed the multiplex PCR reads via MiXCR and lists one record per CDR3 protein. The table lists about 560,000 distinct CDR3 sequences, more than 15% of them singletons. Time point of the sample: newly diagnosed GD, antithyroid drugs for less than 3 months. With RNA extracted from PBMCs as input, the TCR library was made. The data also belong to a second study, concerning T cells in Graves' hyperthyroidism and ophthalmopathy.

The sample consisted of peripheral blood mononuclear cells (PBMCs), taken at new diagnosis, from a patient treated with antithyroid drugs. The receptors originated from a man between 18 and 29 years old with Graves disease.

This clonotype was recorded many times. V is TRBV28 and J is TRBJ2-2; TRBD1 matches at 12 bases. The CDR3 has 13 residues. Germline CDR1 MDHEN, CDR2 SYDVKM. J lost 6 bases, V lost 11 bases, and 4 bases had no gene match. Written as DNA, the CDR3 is TGTGCCGTGGGACAGGGGGCGGCCGGGGAGCTGTTTTTT. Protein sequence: CAVGQGAAGELFF.

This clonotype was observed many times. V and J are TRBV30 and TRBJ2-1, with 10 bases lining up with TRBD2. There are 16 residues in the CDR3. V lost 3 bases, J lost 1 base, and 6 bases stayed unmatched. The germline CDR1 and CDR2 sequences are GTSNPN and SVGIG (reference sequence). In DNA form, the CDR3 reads TGTGCCTGGAGCCTTACTAGCGGGATATCCTACAATGAGCAGTTCTTC. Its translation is CAWSLTSGISYNEQFF.

Here the CDR3 DNA reads TGTGCCAGTATGTCCTCAGTTGAAAAACTGTTTTTT. It encodes CASMSSVEKLFF. The chain joins TRBV19 to TRBJ1-4; unclear D gene. Trimming took off 7 bases at V and 7 bases at J, with 10 bases between the two ends. This CDR3 contains 12 residues. Germline loops: CDR1 LNHDA, CDR2 SQIVND (reference sequence).